These 23 T cell receptor beta chains were sequenced from one sample in a study of T cells after yellow fever vaccination. TCRdb reanalysed the 5' RACE reads using MiXCR and keeps one entry per CDR3 protein. The data contain about 260,000 distinct CDR3 sequences, 10% to 15% of them singletons. Sequencing was performed on CD4+ T cells sorted from PBMCs, taken 45 days after the yellow fever booster vaccination. Receptors were obtained from a man aged 30 to 39 who received the YFV17D yellow fever vaccine.

This clonotype has a handful of counts. V usage is TRBV12-3 or TRBV12-4 and J usage is TRBJ1-6, with a possible D match to TRBD1 (5 bases). This CDR3 comprises 13 residues. V was clipped by 6 bases and J by 11 bases, with 14 bases between them. The CDR3 DNA sequence: TGTGCCAGCAGCCCCGGGACCTGGACACCCCTCCACTTT. Translation: CASSPGTWTPLHF.

This clonotype showed up just a few times. The V call is TRBV7-2, the J call TRBJ2-5, with no clear D. Per the germline V gene, CDR1 is SGHTA and CDR2 is FQGNSA. The CDR3 spans 15 residues. V was cut by 1 base and J by 2 bases, with 11 bases left in between. CDR3 residues: CASSLVPAGQETQYF. CDR3 in DNA: TGTGCCAGCAGCTTAGTCCCAGCAGGACAAGAGACCCAGTACTTC. Supplemented by reference TRBV7-2 and TRBJ2-5, the full variable domain reads GAGVSQSPSNKVTEKGKDVELRCDPISGHTALYWYRQSLGQGLEFLIYFQGNSAPDKSGLPSDRFSAERTGGSVSTLTIQRTQQEDSAVYLCASSLVPAGQETQYFGPGTRLLVL.

The gene calls are TRBV5-5 and TRBJ2-5; TRBD2 matches 14 bases. This CDR3 is built from 16 residues. With V trimmed by 5 bases and J by 4 bases, 7 bases remained unmatched. CDR1 is SGHKS, CDR2 YYEKEE, per germline (reference sequence). The CDR3, as DNA: TGTGCCAGCAGACGGACTAGCGGGAGGAACGGAGAGACCCAGTACTTC. It yields the protein CASRRTSGRNGETQYF.

The rearrangement uses TRBV18 and TRBJ2-6; 10 nucleotides line up with TRBD1. The V gene's germline CDR1 is KGHSH and CDR2 LQKENI. This CDR3 contains 16 residues. The J segment lost 4 bases and the V segment lost 4 bases, leaving 4 bases of the junction unmatched. This CDR3 is CASSQGQGNGANVLTF. The DNA for the CDR3 is TGTGCCAGCTCACAGGGACAGGGGAACGGGGCCAACGTCCTGACTTTC.

This clonotype occurred a few times. The rearrangement links TRBV12-3 or TRBV12-4 to TRBJ2-1; D is unclear. This CDR3 comprises 11 residues. Trimming took 5 bases from V and 7 from J, leaving 6 bases between them. CDR3: CASSPHNEQFF. The CDR3 coding sequence is TGTGCCAGCAGTCCTCATAATGAGCAGTTCTTC.

The rearrangement joins TRBV6-5 to TRBJ2-3; no firm D call. Trimming stripped 6 bases from V and 7 bases from J, with 20 bases between. From germline, CDR1 is MNHEY and CDR2 SVGAGI. This CDR3 comprises 15 residues. The CDR3 sequence: CASRLAKSQVHTQYF. The CDR3 nucleotides are TGTGCCAGCAGATTAGCCAAGTCCCAGGTTCATACGCAGTATTTT.

The rearrangement uses TRBV10-3 and TRBJ2-7; 9 bases are a match to TRBD1. Germline V gives CDR1 ENHRY, CDR2 SYGVKD. The CDR3 has 12 amino acids. J was trimmed by 3 bases and V by 10 bases; bases with no gene match: 4. The CDR3: CATGQGYYEQYF. In nucleotides, the CDR3 is TGTGCCACCGGACAGGGGTACTACGAGCAGTACTTC.

This clonotype was found a few times. The gene calls are TRBV7-2 and TRBJ2-7; D is unresolved. This CDR3 has 13 amino acids. In germline, CDR1 is SGHTA, CDR2 FQGNSA. The germline V and J ends were trimmed by 3 bases and 3 bases, with 9 bases remaining between them. The CDR3 sequence is CASSFTLNYEQYF. The CDR3 DNA reads as TGTGCCAGCAGCTTTACGCTGAACTACGAGCAGTACTTC. Together with reference TRBV7-2 and TRBJ2-7, the CDR3 gives the full variable domain: GAGVSQSPSNKVTEKGKDVELRCDPISGHTALYWYRQSLGQGLEFLIYFQGNSAPDKSGLPSDRFSAERTGGSVSTLTIQRTQQEDSAVYLCASSFTLNYEQYFGPGTRLTVT.

This clonotype was seen more than once but under ten times. DNA for the CDR3: TGCAGTGCCAAGGAGTGGACAGATACGCAGTATTTT. It translates to CSAKEWTDTQYF. The gene calls are TRBV20-1 and TRBJ2-3, with no clear D. V lost 6 bases and J 3 bases, leaving 10 bases between the germline ends. Per germline, CDR1 DFQATT and CDR2 SNEGSKA (reference sequence). This CDR3 spans 12 amino acids.

The chain uses TRBV10-3 and TRBJ2-7, with a tentative D call TRBD1 (6 bases). Germline CDR1 ENHRY, CDR2 SYGVKD. V shed 3 bases and J shed 3 bases, with 6 bases lying between them. CDR3 size: 12 residues. This CDR3 is CAISEGGYEQYF. The CDR3 coding sequence is TGTGCCATCAGTGAAGGGGGCTACGAGCAGTACTTC.

This clonotype was found a few times. V gene TRBV20-1 combines with J gene TRBJ2-5, with 8 bases identical to TRBD2. The V segment lost 7 bases and the J segment 7 bases; nucleotides outside the gene matches: 11. Germline V gene sequence: CDR1 DFQATT, CDR2 SNEGSKA (reference sequence). The CDR3 has 13 residues. The CDR3 sequence: CSVPLAGSGTQYF. The CDR3 DNA reads as TGCAGTGTGCCTTTAGCGGGATCGGGGACCCAGTACTTC.

This clonotype was counted only a few times. The rearrangement links TRBV20-1 to TRBJ2-1, with 7 bases aligning to TRBD2. Unmatched junction bases numbered 10, after V lost 6 bases and J lost 2 bases. This CDR3 contains 15 residues. Germline V gives CDR1 DFQATT, CDR2 SNEGSKA (reference sequence). The DNA of the CDR3 is TGCAGTGCCCCCGAGGGCGGGAGAACCTACAATGAGCAGTTCTTC. Its translation: CSAPEGGRTYNEQFF.

This clonotype has more than one count but fewer than ten. A junction boundary mismatches the germline segment, possibly from a read error. The J gene is TRBJ2-5, the V gene TRBV27; D not certain. This CDR3 is 13 amino acids long. Germline values: CDR1 MNHEY, CDR2 SMNVEV (reference sequence). In DNA, the CDR3 is TGTGCCAGCGGCTTGGAACCCCAAGGGACCCAGTACTTC. Translation: CASGLEPQGTQYF.

The chain is built from TRBV6-5 and TRBJ2-2; TRBD1 matches at 9 bases. The germline V gene has CDR1 MNHEY and CDR2 SVGAGI. This CDR3 comprises 17 residues. Trimming cost V 5 bases and J 6 bases; bases outside gene matches: 13. The chain's CDR3 is CASSTRGGQGNAGELFF. DNA of the CDR3: TGTGCCAGCAGTACTCGAGGGGGACAGGGAAATGCCGGGGAGCTGTTTTTT.

This chain connects TRBV7-9 to TRBJ1-6, with 8 bases lining up with TRBD1. CDR3 length equals 14 residues. Germline trimming cut 1 base from V and 8 bases from J; bases unmatched to any gene: 1. Germline CDR1 is SEHNR and CDR2 is FQNEAQ (reference sequence). The chain's CDR3 is CASSLEQGDSPLHF. As DNA, the CDR3 is TGTGCCAGCAGCTTAGAACAGGGGGATTCACCCCTCCACTTT. The whole variable domain, remainder taken from reference TRBV7-9 and TRBJ1-6, is DTGVSQNPRHKITKRGQNVTFRCDPISEHNRLYWYRQTLGQGPEFLTYFQNEAQLEKSRLLSDRFSAERPKGSFSTLEIQRTEQGDSAMYLCASSLEQGDSPLHFGNGTRLTVT.

There are a few counts of this clonotype. This chain links TRBV28 with TRBJ2-7; a possible D gene is TRBD1 (5 bases). CDR1 and CDR2 (germline): MDHEN, SYDVKM. CDR3 length equals 14 residues. Trimming removed 3 bases from V and 2 bases from J, with 11 bases in between. CDR3: CASSFVGRAYEQYF. CDR3 DNA: TGTGCCAGCAGTTTTGTCGGCAGGGCCTACGAGCAGTACTTC. The full variable domain, in which reference TRBV28 and TRBJ2-7 provide the parts outside the CDR3, is DVKVTQSSRYLVKRTGEKVFLECVQDMDHENMFWYRQDPGLGLRLIYFSYDVKMKEKGDIPEGYSVSREKKERFSLILESASTNQTSMYLCASSFVGRAYEQYFGPGTRLTVT.

The table lists this clonotype with a few counts. The rearrangement uses TRBV7-2 and TRBJ2-3, with D tentatively TRBD1 or TRBD2 (7 bases each). The V end lost 5 bases, the J end lost 5 bases, and 14 bases lay between the germline ends. The CDR3 extends over 14 amino acids. In germline, CDR1 is SGHTA, CDR2 FQGNSA. The CDR3 DNA sequence: TGTGCCAGCAGCCCAGGGGGGGCCGTAGATACGCAGTATTTT. It encodes CASSPGGAVDTQYF.

This clonotype came up many times. J is TRBJ2-5 and V is TRBV4-3; D may be TRBD1 (5 bases). Deletions cut 1 base from V and 5 bases from J, with 8 bases between. CDR3 size: 13 residues. Germline V CDR1 and CDR2: LGHNA, YSLEER. CDR3 in amino acids: CASSQVRAETQYF. CDR3 nucleotides: TGCGCCAGCAGCCAAGTCAGGGCGGAGACCCAGTACTTC.

This chain connects TRBV12-3 or TRBV12-4 to TRBJ2-1, with TRBD2 identical over 12 bases. The trim removed 6 bases at V and 7 bases at J, leaving 4 bases unmatched. The CDR3 sequence is 14 residues long. CDR3 DNA: TGTGCCAGCAGGCCTGGACTAGCGGGAAATGAGCAGTTCTTC. As protein: CASRPGLAGNEQFF.

Ten or more counts support this clonotype. The rearrangement joins TRBV3-1 to TRBJ2-7, with TRBD1 as a possible D gene (5 bases). CDR1 and CDR2 (germline): LGHDT, YNNKEL (reference sequence). V dropped 1 base and J dropped 6 bases, with 10 bases sitting between them. The CDR3 sequence is 13 residues long. CDR3 nucleotides: TGTGCCAGCAGCCAAGGGGGCATTTTCGAGCAGTACTTC. Translating gives CASSQGGIFEQYF.

J is TRBJ2-7 and V is TRBV28; the match to TRBD1 covers 7 bases. Unmatched junction bases numbered 11, after V lost 5 bases and J lost 4 bases. The CDR3 consists of 15 residues. Looked up from germline, CDR1 is MDHEN and CDR2 is SYDVKM. The CDR3 DNA follows: TGTGCCAGCAGTCCAACGACAGGGATGGTTTACGAGCAGTACTTC. Its translation: CASSPTTGMVYEQYF.

This clonotype appeared a few times. The V and J genes are TRBV5-1 and TRBJ2-7; no clear D. Deletions cut 0 bases from V and 0 bases from J, with 10 bases between. Per the germline V gene, CDR1 is SGHRS and CDR2 is YFSETQ. This CDR3 comprises 15 residues. In nucleotides, the CDR3 is TGCGCCAGCAGCTTGGTGCCCAGGAGCTCCTACGAGCAGTACTTC. This gives the protein CASSLVPRSSYEQYF.

This clonotype was observed at least ten times. The chain couples TRBV7-8 to TRBJ2-3, with D maybe TRBD2 (5 bases). CDR1 is SGHVS, CDR2 FQNEAQ, per germline. This CDR3 comprises 15 residues. Trimming stripped 6 bases from V and 0 bases from J, with 13 bases between. The CDR3, as DNA: TGTGCCAGCAGTTCAAGGGAGTCTAGCACAGATACGCAGTATTTT. It translates to CASSSRESSTDTQYF.